A selection of T cell receptor beta chains follows, all from one sample in a study of patients and donors after allogeneic stem cell transplantation. TCRdb processed the RT-PCR reads anew with MiXCR; each CDR3 protein has one entry. The data hold some 960,000 distinct CDR3 sequences, with approximately 19% observed a single time. Sequencing input: blood, either unsorted or a sorted T cell fraction (not recorded which). These receptor sequences come from a human donor who was either an allogeneic HSCT recipient or a stem cell or donor lymphocyte infusion donor (not recorded which). It is not recorded whose cells these are; they may come from a transplant donor. Both conserved end residues are part of each CDR3.

J,V,CDR3
TRBJ1-6,TRBV7-2,CASSYSGGRMNSPLHF
TRBJ2-7,TRBV4-3,CASSQERVLGEGMYEQYF
TRBJ2-3,TRBV7-2,CASSGQGQTDTQYF
TRBJ1-1,TRBV12-3/TRBV12-4,CASSLGQGGGNTEAFF
TRBJ2-1,TRBV9,CASSEGQGYFNEQFF
TRBJ2-3,TRBV3-1,CASSRFGTSGTDTQYF
TRBJ1-2,TRBV2,CASYYDRAGGYTF
TRBJ2-7,TRBV5-1,CASSLNPRDYEQYF
TRBJ1-2,TRBV6-5,CASSWDGLGGYTF
TRBJ1-2,TRBV6-1,CASSDGTSNYGYTF
TRBJ2-2,TRBV6-1,CASKNRVRRELFF
TRBJ1-2,TRBV12-3/TRBV12-4,CASSEEGPWSYGYTF
TRBJ2-2,TRBV5-1,CASSLPPSQGSGELFF
TRBJ2-5,TRBV6-1,CASSVSDSRGETQYF
TRBJ2-7,TRBV6-5,CASSYSGVSGAYEQYF